Below, 13 T cell receptor beta chains from the same sample are listed, as sequenced in a study of T-cell reconstitution after alpha-beta-depleted transplantation in children. Preparation of the TCRbeta library used unique molecular identifiers. TCRdb passed the PCR reads through MiXCR, listing each CDR3 protein once. The table shows 780,000 or so distinct CDR3 sequences, with roughly 15% occurring only once. The specimen comprised PBMCs, mostly from graft donor cells, sampled 360 days after TCRalphabeta/CD19-depleted stem cell transplant. Receptors were obtained from a male patient under 18 who had a stem cell transplant for acute lymphoblastic leukemia, so the T cells may come from the graft donor.

The chain carries TRBV20-1 and TRBJ2-2, with a tentative D call TRBD2 (6 bases). The length of the CDR3 is 17 residues. Germline assignment: CDR1 DFQATT and CDR2 SNEGSKA (reference sequence). Trimming left V 0 bases short and J 5 bases short, with 19 bases between. CDR3 loop: CSARDPGFPRGTGELFF. For the CDR3, the DNA is TGCAGTGCTAGAGATCCGGGATTTCCCCGGGGGACCGGGGAGCTGTTTTTT.

This clonotype has just a few counts. The V and J genes are TRBV7-2 and TRBJ2-1; D call uncertain. The CDR3 consists of 13 residues. Germline CDR1 SGHTA, CDR2 FQGNSA. Trimming removed 5 bases from V and 4 bases from J, with 9 bases in between. As DNA, the CDR3 is TGTGCCAGCAGCACCTACCTATACAATGAGCAGTTCTTC. It is translated as CASSTYLYNEQFF.

In its sample, this clonotype was seen a few times. This rearrangement joins TRBV5-1 to TRBJ1-2, with 10 bases identical to TRBD1. The ends lost 1 base at V and 0 bases at J; junction bases unmatched: 6. CDR1 is SGHRS, CDR2 YFSETQ, per germline. The CDR3 is made up of 17 amino acids. The CDR3 sequence is CASSLWVGQGANYGYTF. CDR3 nucleotides: TGCGCCAGCAGCTTGTGGGTCGGACAGGGGGCTAACTATGGCTACACCTTC.

This clonotype appeared a few times. J is TRBJ1-1 and V is TRBV3-1; a weak D match, TRBD1 (6 bases). The germline V gene has CDR1 LGHDT and CDR2 YNNKEL (reference sequence). The CDR3 length is 15 residues. V lost 4 bases, J lost 0 bases, and 12 bases lay in between. CDR3 coding DNA: TGTGCCAGCAGCCCCCTCACAGGGTTGAACACTGAAGCTTTCTTT. It is translated as CASSPLTGLNTEAFF.

The rearrangement links TRBV5-1 to TRBJ2-5, with a weak D call TRBD2 (5 bases). Trimming took off 6 bases at V and 7 bases at J, with 16 bases between the two ends. Germline values: CDR1 SGHRS, CDR2 YFSETQ. CDR3 length equals 13 residues. The CDR3 protein is CASINDQAGTQYF. The CDR3 DNA follows: TGCGCCAGCATTAATGACCAGGCGGGGACCCAGTACTTC.

The rearrangement links TRBV7-9 to TRBJ1-3; 7 positions match TRBD1. This CDR3 contains 17 residues. V lost 4 bases to trimming and J lost 0 bases; unmatched junction nucleotides: 9. Germline-derived CDR1 and CDR2 are SEHNR and FQNEAQ (reference sequence). The CDR3 here is CASSSWTGTYSGNTIYF. The CDR3 nucleotides read TGTGCCAGCAGCTCCTGGACAGGAACCTACTCTGGAAACACCATATATTTT.

The CDR3 DNA follows: TGTGCCAGCAGTCCTATAAGCGGGGGGGGGAGAGAGACCCAGTACTTC. This translates into CASSPISGGGRETQYF. V is TRBV12-3 or TRBV12-4 and J is TRBJ2-5; 10 bases line up with TRBD2. The CDR3 spans 16 residues. V shed 5 bases, J shed 4 bases, and the junction held 10 bases outside the gene matches.

On this clonotype: A much larger clone lies a single base off, so this may be a read error. The chain has TRBV5-1 and TRBJ2-7; perhaps TRBD1 as D (6 bases). The ends were cut back, 1 base at V and 1 base at J, with 9 bases in the middle. Germline CDR1 SGHRS, CDR2 YFSETQ. The CDR3 contains 14 residues. The CDR3 coding sequence is TGCGCCAGCAGCTTGTTTGGACAGTCCTACGAGCAGTACTTC. Translating gives CASSLFGQSYEQYF.

J is TRBJ2-3 and V is TRBV11-1, with D tentatively TRBD2 (6 bases). CDR1 is SGHAT, CDR2 FQDESV, per germline (reference sequence). The CDR3 totals 15 residues. Trimming took off 5 bases at V and 2 bases at J, with 14 bases between the two ends. The CDR3: CASSLKGRDTDTQYF. CDR3 nucleotide sequence: TGTGCCAGCAGCCTAAAGGGGCGGGACACAGATACGCAGTATTTT.

The rearrangement links TRBV18 to TRBJ1-3, with no clear D. From germline, CDR1 is KGHSH and CDR2 LQKENI. Trimming left V 3 bases short and J 2 bases short, with 11 bases between. This CDR3 has 15 amino acids. Written as DNA, the CDR3 is TGTGCCAGCTCACCCTACGGAGGGACTGGAAACACCATATATTTT. Translating gives CASSPYGGTGNTIYF. Variable domain in full (rest from reference TRBV18 and TRBJ1-3): NAGVMQNPRHLVRRRGQEARLRCSPMKGHSHVYWYRQLPEEGLKFMVYLQKENIIDESGMPKERFSAEFPKEGPSILRIQQVVRGDSAAYFCASSPYGGTGNTIYFGEGSWLTVV.

This clonotype was detected a few times. The chain combines TRBV6-1 with TRBJ2-7; 9 bases match TRBD2. The CDR3 length is 15 residues. Losses at the gene ends were 6 bases for V and 6 bases for J; bases not matched to a gene: 12. The V gene's germline CDR1 is MNHNS and CDR2 SASEGT. The CDR3: CASRVTSSGSREQYF. The CDR3 coding sequence is TGTGCCAGCAGAGTAACTAGTAGCGGGAGTCGCGAGCAGTACTTC.

This clonotype was counted a few times. V gene TRBV2 combines with J gene TRBJ2-1, with TRBD1 identical over 12 bases. Per germline, CDR1 SNHLY and CDR2 FYNNEI. J was trimmed by 8 bases and V by 6 bases; bases with no gene match: 5. The CDR3 has 14 amino acids. The CDR3 nucleotides read TGTGCCAGCAGGGGGGACAGGGGGCCACATGAGCAGTTCTTC. Translating it yields CASRGDRGPHEQFF.

In this sample, this clonotype turned up a few times. This sequence joins TRBV7-2 and TRBJ2-5; TRBD2 matches 8 bases. The CDR3 consists of 15 residues. Germline CDR1 SGHTA, CDR2 FQGNSA. The trim removed 6 bases at V and 5 bases at J, leaving 11 bases unmatched. Written as DNA, the CDR3 is TGTGCCAGCAGTCCGACCAGCGGGAGACGTGAGACCCAGTACTTC. Encoded protein: CASSPTSGRRETQYF.